This TCR beta chain is from a study of response to subunit inactivated influenza vaccine (dated by TCRdb to the late 2010s). General notes on the study: Deep quantitative T cell receptor repertoire profiling was used in the study to track responses to a trivalent subunit inactivated influenza vaccine. What the work shows at the level of the full study, not this receptor alone: The authors proposed that each seasonal influenza vaccination may bring in only a limited number of new T cells.

About this clonotype itself: This clone's antigen is unknown. Nothing much larger sits one base from this clone, and base qualities are not available.

CDR1 and CDR2, per the germline V gene (reference sequence), are DFQATT and SNEGSKA. Trimming takes 0 bases from V and 3 bases from J, and the germline ends sit 12 bases apart. There are 15 amino acids in the CDR3, from cysteine to phenylalanine inclusive. Only the CDR3 region is kept as DNA, spanning 45 bases read in frame from base 1. The library was produced with RT-PCR. Sequencing was carried out with an Illumina HiSeq 2500. TCRdb itself trimmed the public reads at Q25 with fastp, ran MiXCR and retained productive beta chains. Identical CDR3 protein sequences are pooled into one entry, listed with their most common genes and DNA. This sample gives some 850,000 distinct CDR3 sequences in total; around a sixth of them show up just once. Clones ranked in the top ten supply about a tenth of the sample.

The chain links TRBV20-1 with TRBJ2-1; the D gene cannot be named for sure. The sample was PBMCs from blood, taken roughly 5 days after vaccination. This sequence originates from a man in his fifties who received an inactivated influenza vaccine. Donor details come from another sample of the same person, matched by shared clones. The nucleotide sequence is TGCAGTGCTAGAGATGTACTACTCCACTACAATGAGCAGTTCTTC. Translated, this is CSARDVLLHYNEQFF.